Following are 17 T cell receptor beta chains from one sample sequenced in a study of T-cell reconstitution after alpha-beta-depleted transplantation in children. Researchers prepared the TCRbeta library using unique molecular identifiers, the study reports. TCRdb re-derived calls from the PCR reads in MiXCR, one entry per CDR3 protein. The sample shows 500,000 or so distinct CDR3 sequences, about 31% of them seen only once. Sequenced material: PBMCs from the stem cell graft donor, taken from the stem cell graft. Receptors were obtained from a human donor who donated a stem cell graft to a child with aplastic anemia.

In this sample, this clonotype turned up a few times. This chain uses TRBV4-3 with TRBJ1-3; D gene uncertain. Germline CDR1 reads LGHNA; CDR2 reads YSLEER. The CDR3 sequence is 13 residues long. V lost 0 bases to trimming and J lost 4 bases, with 4 bases between them. CDR3 sequence: CASSQDTGNTIYF. The CDR3, as DNA: TGCGCCAGCAGCCAAGACACCGGAAACACCATATATTTT.

A few counts support this clonotype. The V and J genes are TRBV9 and TRBJ2-1; tentative D call: TRBD2 (7 bases). This CDR3 spans 16 amino acids. Per germline, CDR1 SGDLS and CDR2 YYNGEE. Trimming took off 3 bases at V and 5 bases at J, with 18 bases between the two ends. The CDR3: CASSAGEGNGNNEQFF. The CDR3 DNA follows: TGTGCCAGCAGCGCAGGGGAGGGGAACGGCAACAATGAGCAGTTCTTC.

This rearrangement joins TRBV28 to TRBJ2-7, with 7 bases fitting TRBD1. CDR1 is MDHEN, CDR2 SYDVKM, per germline. J was trimmed by 4 bases and V by 6 bases; bases with no gene match: 12. This CDR3 has 15 residues. The CDR3 DNA reads as TGTGCCAGCAGCGCCGGGACAGCAGGGGAGTACGAGCAGTACTTC. It translates to CASSAGTAGEYEQYF. Filled out from reference TRBV28 and TRBJ2-7, the complete variable domain reads DVKVTQSSRYLVKRTGEKVFLECVQDMDHENMFWYRQDPGLGLRLIYFSYDVKMKEKGDIPEGYSVSREKKERFSLILESASTNQTSMYLCASSAGTAGEYEQYFGPGTRLTVT.

This clonotype was seen more than once but under ten times. The DNA for the CDR3 is TGCGCCAGCAGCAGTCTGGGACAGGGGGAGCAGTACTTC. Translated: CASSSLGQGEQYF. V and J are TRBV5-1 and TRBJ2-7; 10 bases map to TRBD1. Germline loops: CDR1 SGHRS, CDR2 YFSETQ. V lost 4 bases and J lost 7; bases outside the gene matches: 5. The CDR3 is made up of 13 amino acids.

This rearrangement joins TRBV5-4 to TRBJ2-1; 12 bases fit TRBD2. Germline V lookup: CDR1 SGHNT, CDR2 YYREEE (reference sequence). Trimming at V came to 0 bases and at J to 4 bases, leaving 5 bases not matched to a gene. CDR3 length equals 17 residues. In nucleotides, the CDR3 is TGTGCCAGCAGCTTGGTGCGACTAGCGGGAGTTTACAATGAGCAGTTCTTC. Translating it yields CASSLVRLAGVYNEQFF.

The rearrangement links TRBV29-1 to TRBJ1-4; 8 nucleotides agree with TRBD1. V was clipped by 5 bases and J by 8 bases; unmatched bases: 10. From germline, CDR1 is SQVTM and CDR2 ANQGSEA. This CDR3 is built from 14 residues. For the CDR3, the DNA is TGCAGCGTTCCTCCCAGGGGGCGATGGGAAAAACTGTTTTTT. Its translation: CSVPPRGRWEKLFF.

This clonotype showed up just a few times. This chain uses TRBV5-1 with TRBJ2-6; D unresolved. Trimming stripped 4 bases from V and 0 bases from J, with 8 bases between. The CDR3 contains 15 residues. Germline values: CDR1 SGHRS, CDR2 YFSETQ. CDR3 DNA sequence: TGCGCCAGCAGCGCCGGTCCCTCTGGGGCCAACGTCCTGACTTTC. Amino acids: CASSAGPSGANVLTF.

The chain links TRBV5-1 to TRBJ2-3, with 16 positions matching TRBD2. Germline V gene data show CDR1 as SGHRS and CDR2 as YFSETQ. J was trimmed by 4 bases and V by 3 bases; bases with no gene match: 11. The CDR3 runs 19 residues. The CDR3 is CASSSRRGLAGGTADTQYF. In nucleotides, the CDR3 is TGCGCCAGCAGCTCGAGGCGGGGACTAGCGGGAGGGACCGCAGATACGCAGTATTTT. Full variable domain (outside the CDR3, taken from reference TRBV5-1 and TRBJ2-3): KAGVTQTPRYLIKTRGQQVTLSCSPISGHRSVSWYQQTPGQGLQFLFEYFSETQRNKGNFPGRFSGRQFSNSRSEMNVSTLELGDSALYLCASSSRRGLAGGTADTQYFGPGTRLTVL.

This clonotype turned up a few times. The chain is built from TRBV20-1 and TRBJ2-1; D is ambiguous. The CDR3 sequence is 11 residues long. CDR1 DFQATT and CDR2 SNEGSKA come from the germline V gene (reference sequence). The V and J ends lost 3 bases and 8 bases respectively, with 8 bases between them. CDR3 in DNA: TGCAGTGCTAGGCACAGCTATGAGCAGTTCTTC. It specifies CSARHSYEQFF.

The V and J genes are TRBV9 and TRBJ2-5; TRBD2 agrees at 12 bases. The CDR3 covers 17 residues. The V segment lost 3 bases and the J segment 8 bases; nucleotides outside the gene matches: 14. CDR1 is SGDLS, CDR2 YYNGEE, per germline. The CDR3 DNA follows: TGTGCCAGCAGCGCTTCGACTAGCGGGGGAGGTTTGGAAACCCAGTACTTC. This translates into CASSASTSGGGLETQYF.

The CDR3 DNA is TGTGCCAGCAGTTTGACGACTAGCCATGAGCAGTTCTTC. As protein: CASSLTTSHEQFF. This rearrangement joins TRBV27 to TRBJ2-1; 7 nucleotides match TRBD2. The CDR3 runs 13 residues. V was clipped by 3 bases and J by 8 bases; unmatched bases: 4. CDR1 MNHEY and CDR2 SMNVEV come from the germline V gene (reference sequence).

V gene TRBV18 combines with J gene TRBJ1-4, with D possibly TRBD1 on 5 matching bases. Trimming took off 5 bases at V and 6 bases at J, with 10 bases between the two ends. Germline V gene data show CDR1 as KGHSH and CDR2 as LQKENI. This CDR3 contains 13 residues. The CDR3: CASSSGTYEKLFF. In nucleotides, the CDR3 is TGTGCCAGCTCATCCGGGACCTATGAAAAACTGTTTTTT.

The chain joins TRBV27 to TRBJ2-3, with TRBD1 matching 8 bases. CDR1 and CDR2 (germline): MNHEY, SMNVEV (reference sequence). This CDR3 has 14 amino acids. With 8 bases clipped from V and 4 bases from J, the junction kept 8 bases outside the gene matches. The CDR3 nucleotides are TGTGCCAGCGGATCGGACAGGGAAGCAGATACGCAGTATTTT. Translating it yields CASGSDREADTQYF.

The chain employs TRBV7-2 and TRBJ2-7; TRBD1 matches 8 bases. Germline V gives CDR1 SGHTA, CDR2 FQGNSA. This CDR3 has 17 amino acids. V shed 0 bases and J 2 bases; nucleotides not matched to a gene: 9. The CDR3 DNA reads as TGTGCCAGCAGCTTAGCGCGGGGCAGGGGGCTCGCCTACGAGCAGTACGTC. This gives the protein CASSLARGRGLAYEQYV.

The rearrangement joins TRBV20-1 to TRBJ2-5; D unclear. The V and J ends lost 1 base and 5 bases respectively, with 17 bases between them. The germline V gene has CDR1 DFQATT and CDR2 SNEGSKA (reference sequence). The CDR3 consists of 15 residues. The CDR3 loop is CSARGLDRPEETQYF. CDR3 DNA sequence: TGCAGTGCTAGAGGTCTGGACCGGCCCGAGGAGACCCAGTACTTC.

The V and J genes are TRBV5-1 and TRBJ1-1; no clear D gene. Germline V lookup: CDR1 SGHRS, CDR2 YFSETQ. V was pared by 1 base and J by 1 base, with 8 bases between. The CDR3 consists of 14 residues. The CDR3 nucleotides read TGCGCCAGCAGCTTGCAGTCCTCGAACACTGAAGCTTTCTTT. Protein product: CASSLQSSNTEAFF.

The CDR3 loop is CASSPGVADSYNEQFF. In DNA form, the CDR3 reads TGTGCCAGCAGCCCCGGGGTAGCGGACTCCTACAATGAGCAGTTCTTC. This rearrangement joins TRBV7-6 to TRBJ2-1; D might be TRBD2 (6 bases). This CDR3 has 16 amino acids. The V gene lost 5 bases and the J gene lost 0 bases, with 14 bases spanning the gap. Germline V lookup: CDR1 SGHVS, CDR2 FNYEAQ. The variable domain in full, with the rest retrieved from reference TRBV7-6 and TRBJ2-1, is GAGVSQSPRYKVTKRGQDVALRCDPISGHVSLYWYRQALGQGPEFLTYFNYEAQQDKSGLPNDRFSAERPEGSISTLTIQRTEQRDSAMYRCASSPGVADSYNEQFFGPGTRLTVL.